The source of this TCR beta chain is a study of blood T cell repertoires in COVID-19. Germline CDR1 and CDR2: LNHDA and SQIVND (reference sequence). This CDR3 region has 14 residues. V was cut by 5 bases and J by 1 base, with 11 bases left in between. Recruited during active infection, patients (from Seattle) were subsequently followed longitudinally. The repertoire was sequenced with immunoSEQ multiplex PCR; TCRdb's copy has only in-frame clones and lacks some. The repertoire holds 80,000 to 100,000 clones, with 74% as singletons. This receptor was taken from a man between 65 and 85 years old with COVID-19, enrolled during active disease. The sequenced material came from peripheral blood. This chain joins TRBV19 and TRBJ2-5, with D possibly matching TRBD1 (5 bases). CDR3 amino acids: CASSGNRIQETQYF. The CDR3 DNA follows: TGTGCCAGTAGTGGGAACAGGATCCAAGAGACCCAGTACTTC. The variable domain in full, completed from reference TRBV19 and TRBJ2-5, reads DGGITQSPKYLFRKEGQNVTLSCEQNLNHDAMYWYRQDPGQGLRLIYYSQIVNDFQKGDIAEGYSVSREKKESFPLTVTSAQKNPTAFYLCASSGNRIQETQYFGPGTRLLVL.